These 14 T cell receptor beta chains originate from one sample sequenced in a study of T-cell memory formation after mild COVID-19. MiXCR, applied by TCRdb to the 5' RACE reads, yields one record per CDR3 protein. The sample lists more than 250,000 distinct CDR3 sequences; approximately 16% were seen once. Material: PBMCs or a T cell subset sorted from them (not recorded which). Source of these receptors: a man aged 18 to 35 who had mild COVID-19 (a few samples of this study predate the infection). Cell type and time point are not known.

This clonotype was counted a few times. This chain uses TRBV10-3 with TRBJ1-1, with D possibly TRBD1 on 5 matching bases. Germline assignment: CDR1 ENHRY and CDR2 SYGVKD. The V end was cut by 11 bases, the J end by 0 bases, with 13 bases between. The length of the CDR3 is 13 residues. The chain's CDR3 is CASTGAMNTEAFF. The CDR3 DNA sequence: TGTGCCTCCACCGGGGCCATGAACACTGAAGCTTTCTTT.

The V gene is TRBV3-1, the J gene TRBJ1-1; D call uncertain. There are 14 residues in the CDR3. V dropped 1 base and J dropped 1 base, with 7 bases sitting between them. CDR1 and CDR2 (germline): LGHDT, YNNKEL (reference sequence). The CDR3 nucleotides are TGTGCCAGCAGCCAAGTAGCGACGAACACTGAAGCTTTCTTT. Translation: CASSQVATNTEAFF.

The CDR3, as DNA: TGCAGTGCTGGCGACAGCCCAGGGCAGTACTTC. Translating it yields CSAGDSPGQYF. V usage is TRBV20-1 and J usage is TRBJ2-7, with a possible D match to TRBD1 (5 bases). Trimming stripped 5 bases from V and 9 bases from J, with 14 bases between. This CDR3 spans 11 amino acids. CDR1 is DFQATT, CDR2 SNEGSKA, per germline (reference sequence).

This chain links TRBV18 with TRBJ2-5; D assignment may be TRBD1 or TRBD2 (5 bases each). Trimming took 3 bases from V and 9 from J, leaving 11 bases between them. This CDR3 region has 12 residues. Looked up from germline, CDR1 is KGHSH and CDR2 is LQKENI. The CDR3: CASSPVGEPQYF. The CDR3 DNA reads as TGTGCCAGCTCACCGGTGGGGGAGCCCCAGTACTTC.

The genes are TRBV2 and TRBJ2-7; D is possibly TRBD1 (5 bases). The CDR3 has 18 residues. Per germline, CDR1 SNHLY and CDR2 FYNNEI. V lost 2 bases to trimming and J lost 0 bases, with 20 bases between them. CDR3 sequence (DNA): TGTGCCAGCAGTGAAACGGTGGGCAGGACAAAAAGCTCCTACGAGCAGTACTTC. Amino acids: CASSETVGRTKSSYEQYF.

This clonotype was detected only a few times. The V and J genes are TRBV2 and TRBJ2-4; 8 nucleotides align to TRBD1. V was pared by 6 bases and J by 7 bases, with 8 bases of the junction left unmatched. This CDR3 is 14 amino acids long. Germline CDR1 reads SNHLY; CDR2 reads FYNNEI. The CDR3 sequence: CASSTGQGWNIQYF. Here the CDR3 DNA reads TGTGCCAGCAGCACAGGACAGGGATGGAACATTCAGTACTTC.

This clonotype was seen more than once but under ten times. The chain links TRBV7-3 to TRBJ1-1; D is unclear. The CDR3 runs to 13 residues. The germline gives CDR1 SGHTA, CDR2 FQGTGA. Trimming removed 0 bases from V and 6 bases from J, with 8 bases in between. CDR3 nucleotide sequence: TGTGCCAGCAGCTTAACGGTGGATTCTGAAGCTTTCTTT. Protein product: CASSLTVDSEAFF.

The chain carries TRBV6-2 or TRBV6-3 and TRBJ2-5, with 13 bases lining up with TRBD2. Germline V lookup: CDR1 MNHEY, CDR2 SVGEGT. This CDR3 has 16 residues. J gave up 7 bases and V 7 bases, and 12 bases lay outside the gene matches. The CDR3 region has the DNA TGTGCCAGCACCCCGGCACTAGCGGGGGGGAAGAGGACCCAGTACTTC. This codes for CASTPALAGGKRTQYF.

V is TRBV10-3 and J is TRBJ2-7; D remains ambiguous. This CDR3 is 11 amino acids long. V lost 4 bases and J 3 bases, leaving 4 bases between the germline ends. Per germline, CDR1 ENHRY and CDR2 SYGVKD. DNA of the CDR3: TGTGCCATCAGTGGTTACTACGAGCAGTACGTC. Protein product: CAISGYYEQYV.

This clonotype appeared a few times. The rearrangement joins TRBV7-8 to TRBJ1-2; D is undetermined. Germline V gene data show CDR1 as SGHVS and CDR2 as FQNEAQ. V lost 0 bases to trimming and J lost 4 bases, with 18 bases between them. The CDR3 extends over 17 amino acids. Here the CDR3 reads CASSLAYRRPKLYGYTF. CDR3 nucleotides: TGTGCCAGCAGCTTAGCTTATCGGCGCCCAAAGCTCTATGGCTACACCTTC.

This clonotype has just a few counts. The V and J genes are TRBV9 and TRBJ2-4; 7 bases map to TRBD1. The CDR3 totals 15 residues. Looked up from germline, CDR1 is SGDLS and CDR2 is YYNGEE. After removal of 3 bases from V and 1 base from J, the junction contained 4 bases not matched to a gene. Here the CDR3 DNA reads TGTGCCAGCAGCGCACAGGGGAAGGCCAAAAACATTCAGTACTTC. Translation gives CASSAQGKAKNIQYF.

V is TRBV2 and J is TRBJ2-1, with 8 bases that match TRBD2. V was clipped by 8 bases and J by 6 bases; unmatched bases: 12. This CDR3 contains 15 residues. Looked up from germline, CDR1 is SNHLY and CDR2 is FYNNEI. CDR3 region: CASGVGGGYPNEQFF. CDR3 sequence (DNA): TGTGCCAGCGGGGTCGGCGGGGGGTACCCCAATGAGCAGTTCTTC.

The chain is built from TRBV6-5 and TRBJ2-7; possible D gene TRBD1, 6 bases. Germline values: CDR1 MNHEY, CDR2 SVGAGI. V shed 5 bases and J shed 2 bases, with 19 bases lying between them. The CDR3 length is 16 residues. The CDR3 spells CASSLRRQVRTYEQYF. The DNA for the CDR3 is TGTGCCAGCAGTCTCCGTCGACAGGTGAGGACCTACGAGCAGTACTTC.

To note about this clonotype: The junction departs from germline at one end; a sequencing error may be responsible. The rearrangement uses TRBV7-9 and TRBJ2-7, with D perhaps TRBD1 (6 bases). The CDR3 contains 14 residues. From germline, CDR1 is SEHNR and CDR2 FQNEAQ (reference sequence). CDR3 protein: CDSSAAEGVGEQYF. CDR3 nucleotides: TGTGACAGCAGCGCCGCAGAGGGGGTCGGCGAGCAGTACTTC.